A selection of T cell receptor beta chains follows, all from one sample in a study of cytomegalovirus exposure and HLA in healthy donors. Measured with immunoSEQ multiplex PCR; TCRdb has only the in-frame clones, and not every one. Among some 240,000 clones listed, about nine tenths were seen once. The sequenced sample was PBMCs. These receptors were collected from a woman younger than 30 in good health and CMV-seropositive. Each CDR3 is given without its conserved first and last residue.

ASSYSSQGVNTEAF,TRBJ1-1,TRBV6-5
ASSTQTAGPQH,TRBJ1-5,TRBV9
ASTPTGGYGYT,TRBJ1-2,TRBV27
ASSIVAGIYNEQF,TRBJ2-1,TRBV19
ASSATAPGQGGDEQY,TRBJ2-7,TRBV5-1
AWGFRDRGLGGYT,TRBJ1-2,TRBV30
ASSFSGSQGQF,TRBJ2-1,TRBV28
ASSASGGYNEQF,TRBJ2-1,TRBV9
ASSPLRGDGYT,TRBJ1-2,TRBV18
ASSQGGQSTEQY,TRBJ2-7,TRBV4-2
ASSTERVQPQH,TRBJ1-5,TRBV6-1
ASSYQTGGRNEKLF,TRBJ1-4,TRBV6-5
ASGGQGAPPAYGYT,TRBJ1-2,TRBV2
ASSFGGTNEQF,TRBJ2-1,TRBV7-6
ASSISGYEQY,TRBJ2-7,TRBV5-6
AWSEWRARSKNIQY,TRBJ2-4,TRBV30
ASSQTGQGDGYT,TRBJ1-2,TRBV7-9
ASSLGLGDTGELF,TRBJ2-2,TRBV5-1
ASSQDPGLAGGSDTQY,TRBJ2-3,TRBV4-2
ARDLPGLGNEQF,TRBJ2-1,TRBV6-5
ASSLLGAIYEQY,TRBJ2-7,TRBV5-6
ASSEWQGRFTEAF,TRBJ1-1,TRBV6-1
SVVTRRDQPQH,TRBJ1-5,TRBV29-1
ASSSPDLTGASNQPQH,TRBJ1-5,TRBV28
ASSNGLFSHQH,TRBJ1-5,TRBV6-5
ASSFTGGVVYGYT,TRBJ1-2,TRBV7-9
ASSLSLRGHTT,TRBJ1-2,TRBV28
ASSFPPGLAESTDTQY,TRBJ2-3,TRBV5-1
ASSPGLADSYNEQF,TRBJ2-1,TRBV5-6
ASSESGLAGKIYEQY,TRBJ2-7,TRBV10-1
ASSAHGKGRYGYT,TRBJ1-2,TRBV7-2
ASSPAKANTGELF,TRBJ2-2,TRBV5-1
ASNLEGRLMNTEAF,TRBJ1-1,TRBV4-2
ASSSTAWSGVSYEQY,TRBJ2-7,TRBV4-1
ASSLVGLSYEQY,TRBJ2-7,TRBV7-9
ASSPWGGATDTQY,TRBJ2-3,TRBV9
ASSQDWASVYEQY,TRBJ2-7,TRBV4-1
ASSLAGSGEKQY,TRBJ2-7,TRBV7-6
ASSLVSENTEAF,TRBJ1-1,TRBV5-1
AWSEGNSGNTIY,TRBJ1-3,TRBV30
ASSGLAGLHEQY,TRBJ2-7,TRBV28
ASRNGRWAGNEQF,TRBJ2-1,TRBV19
ASSLSGVYGYT,TRBJ1-2,TRBV5-8
ASSPGRTIYNEQF,TRBJ2-1,TRBV7-9
ASSSLTGNYGYT,TRBJ1-2,TRBV28
ASSIGTSGYNEQF,TRBJ2-1,TRBV27
ASSQAGRGQSGELF,TRBJ2-2,TRBV14
AWSVTGTDDEAF,TRBJ1-1,TRBV30
ATSKTDSYGYT,TRBJ1-2,TRBV15
ASSQETGIADTQY,TRBJ2-3,TRBV4-1
ASRTVVSISGEQY,TRBJ2-7,TRBV6-6
ASSAFGLARTDTQY,TRBJ2-3,TRBV9
ASSESGSPGGYT,TRBJ1-2,TRBV25-1
ASSPRDGNYGYT,TRBJ1-2,TRBV18
ASSAQMNTEAF,TRBJ1-1,TRBV11-2
ASSATSNEQY,TRBJ2-7,TRBV9
ASSLDRGAEKLSGYT,TRBJ1-2,TRBV18